This passage covers 17 T cell receptor beta chains from one sample sequenced in a study of Ad26.COV2.S vaccination and SARS-CoV-2 variants. Treatment indicated: some 20 received Ad26.COV2.S at low or high dose, single or two shots; 5 received placebo; per-sample allocation not given. Specimens were obtained on day 63 following the first vaccine or placebo injection. This table comes from immunoSEQ multiplex PCR, and its TCRdb copy is limited to in-frame clones, with some not included. The repertoire holds about 410,000 clones, with about 85% as singletons. This specimen consisted of peripheral blood, obtained in a trial of Ad26.COV2.S vaccine versus placebo. All receptors derive from a person aged 18-60 years who received the Ad26.COV2.S COVID-19 vaccine or a placebo.

The V call is TRBV4-1, the J call TRBJ1-5; tentative D call: TRBD1 (5 bases). The CDR3 covers 20 residues. V lost 0 bases and J 0 bases, leaving 21 bases between the germline ends. Per germline, CDR1 MGHRA and CDR2 YSYEKL. CDR3 loop: CASSQDAREVAGNSNQPQHF. CDR3 coding DNA: TGCGCCAGCAGCCAAGATGCCCGAGAAGTGGCAGGGAATAGCAATCAGCCCCAGCATTTT.

This chain uses TRBV18 with TRBJ1-1; D may be TRBD1 (5 bases). V was shortened by 3 bases and J by 3 bases, with 14 bases between the two germline ends. Per germline, CDR1 KGHSH and CDR2 LQKENI. The CDR3 spans 15 residues. For the CDR3, the DNA is TGTGCCAGCTCACCCCGACAGATTACGGACACTGAAGCTTTCTTT. Protein: CASSPRQITDTEAFF.

This clone was counted once. This chain connects TRBV19 to TRBJ1-2, with D unresolved. Germline-derived CDR1 and CDR2 are LNHDA and SQIVND (reference sequence). The length of the CDR3 is 11 residues. Trimming pared 3 bases from V and 8 bases from J, leaving 7 bases between. The CDR3: CASSINDGYTF. CDR3 bases: TGTGCCAGTAGTATTAATGACGGCTACACCTTC.

The chain recombines TRBV2 with TRBJ1-2; D remains unclear. In germline, CDR1 is SNHLY, CDR2 FYNNEI. CDR3 length: 11 residues. V lost 7 bases, J lost 3 bases, and 6 bases lay in between. This CDR3 is CASNRDYGYTF. CDR3 nucleotide sequence: TGTGCCAGCAACAGAGACTATGGCTACACCTTC.

The chain links TRBV20-1 to TRBJ2-7; 14 positions match TRBD2. This CDR3 has 18 amino acids. J was trimmed by 0 bases and V by 3 bases; bases with no gene match: 10. Per the germline V gene, CDR1 is DFQATT and CDR2 is SNEGSKA (reference sequence). The CDR3 region is CSASGGLAGGDSSYEQYF. The CDR3 nucleotides are TGCAGTGCTAGTGGTGGACTAGCGGGGGGCGATAGCTCCTACGAGCAGTACTTC.

V gene TRBV6-1 combines with J gene TRBJ1-1; D unresolved. Deletions cut 5 bases from V and 1 base from J, with 5 bases between. CDR3 size: 12 residues. Germline V gene data show CDR1 as MNHNS and CDR2 as SASEGT. Here the CDR3 DNA reads TGTGCCAGCAGTCGGGGGAACACTGAAGCTTTCTTT. This gives the protein CASSRGNTEAFF.

This chain joins TRBV5-3 and TRBJ1-4, with D uncertain. TRBV5-3 is an ORF; its function is uncertain. This CDR3 is 14 amino acids long. The V end was cut by 0 bases, the J end by 7 bases, with 10 bases between. In nucleotides, the CDR3 is TGTGCCAGAAGCTTGGACAAAGATTGTGAAAAACTGTTTTTT. This sequence encodes CARSLDKDCEKLFF.

The chain employs TRBV7-9 and TRBJ2-7; 11 bases agree with TRBD1. CDR3 length: 15 amino acids. The V gene end was trimmed by 4 bases and the J gene end by 4 bases; junction bases not matched to a gene: 6. The germline gives CDR1 SEHNR, CDR2 FQNEAQ (reference sequence). The CDR3 spells CASSSLRDRGYEQYF. DNA of the CDR3: TGTGCCAGCAGCTCGCTACGGGACAGGGGGTACGAGCAGTACTTC.

The chain carries TRBV6-4 and TRBJ1-1; the match to TRBD1 covers 7 bases. The CDR3 has 14 residues. V lost 6 bases to trimming and J lost 7 bases; unmatched junction nucleotides: 11. Germline V gene lookup returns CDR1 MRHNA and CDR2 SNTAGT. Here the CDR3 reads CASSIQGGGYEAFF. The CDR3 nucleotides are TGTGCCAGCAGCATTCAGGGGGGCGGTTATGAAGCTTTCTTT.

V usage is TRBV5-1 and J usage is TRBJ2-2, with D unclear. Trimming cost V 4 bases and J 2 bases, with 9 bases left between them. The CDR3 is 14 amino acids. The germline gives CDR1 SGHRS, CDR2 YFSETQ. The CDR3 reads CASSPDTNTGELFF. The CDR3 nucleotides are TGCGCCAGCAGCCCCGACACAAACACCGGGGAGCTGTTTTTT.

This chain links TRBV5-1 with TRBJ1-4; D possibly corresponds to TRBD1 (5 bases). The germline V and J ends were trimmed by 4 bases and 7 bases, with 20 bases remaining between them. Germline CDR1 and CDR2: SGHRS and YFSETQ. The CDR3 runs 16 residues. CDR3 DNA: TGCGCCAGCAGCAACCCCTGGTCAGGTGGGGGTGAAAAACTGTTTTTT. This encodes CASSNPWSGGGEKLFF.

The rearrangement uses TRBV7-9 and TRBJ2-5, with D possibly matching TRBD1 (5 bases). CDR3 length: 13 amino acids. V lost 0 bases and J 7 bases, leaving 9 bases between the germline ends. The germline V gene encodes CDR1 SEHNR and CDR2 FQNEAQ (reference sequence). The CDR3 coding sequence is TGTGCCAGCAGCTTAGCGACAGCCGGGACCCAGTACTTC. Translation: CASSLATAGTQYF.

This sequence joins TRBV7-2 and TRBJ2-7; TRBD2 matches at 10 bases. V dropped 5 bases and J dropped 4; count of bases not matched to a gene: 8. The CDR3 runs 15 residues. Germline lookup yields CDR1 SGHTA and CDR2 FQGNSA. The CDR3 nucleotides read TGTGCCAGCAGCCCGGCTAGCGGGGGAGAATACGAGCAGTACTTC. Residues: CASSPASGGEYEQYF.

V usage is TRBV2 and J usage is TRBJ1-3, with a possible D match to TRBD1 (5 bases). The CDR3 totals 17 residues. V lost 5 bases and J lost 1, with 18 bases in between. Germline values: CDR1 SNHLY, CDR2 FYNNEI. CDR3 sequence: CASSLTKTVSSGNTIYF. The CDR3 bases are TGTGCCAGCAGTTTAACGAAGACAGTATCGTCTGGAAACACCATATATTTT.

The chain has TRBV6-2 or TRBV6-3 and TRBJ2-7; 8 bases are shared with TRBD1. Trimming removed 8 bases from V and 6 bases from J; junction bases left unmatched: 9. Looked up from germline, CDR1 is MNHEY and CDR2 is SVGEGT. The CDR3 runs to 13 residues. DNA for the CDR3: TGTGCCAGCTGCCCCGGGACAGGACTCGAGCAGTACTTC. Residues: CASCPGTGLEQYF.

For the CDR3, the DNA is TGTGCCAGCAGTTTGTCGACAGGGGGATATACCGGGGAGCTGTTTTTT. The encoded protein is CASSLSTGGYTGELFF. The chain carries TRBV6-2 or TRBV6-3 and TRBJ2-2; 9 bases map to TRBD1. Germline lookup yields CDR1 MNHEY and CDR2 SVGEGT. The CDR3 covers 16 residues. J was trimmed by 5 bases and V by 4 bases; bases with no gene match: 8.

The rearrangement uses TRBV3-1 (or the pseudogene TRBV3-2) and TRBJ1-6; a weak D match, TRBD1 (6 bases). Trimming took off 4 bases at V and 7 bases at J, with 11 bases between the two ends. CDR1 and CDR2 (germline): LGHDT, YNNKEL (reference sequence). This CDR3 region has 14 residues. CDR3 sequence reads: CASSPRDTNSPLHF. In nucleotides, the CDR3 is TGTGCCAGCAGCCCCCGGGACACCAATTCACCCCTCCACTTT.